This T cell receptor (beta chain) came from a study of OX40 agonist ivuxolimab in advanced cancers. Study findings and constraints: Normalized T-cell clonal expansion was also low in some nonresponders.

The V end was cut by 2 bases, the J end by 6 bases, with 11 bases between. Germline-derived CDR1 and CDR2 are GTSNPN and SVGIG (reference sequence). This CDR3 comprises 12 residues. Sequenced by immunoSEQ multiplex PCR; TCRdb stores in-frame clones only, minus some. Here the sample spans around 60,000 clones, around 90% being singletons. As for this clone: The antigen remains undetermined.

This chain connects TRBV30 to TRBJ2-7; a possible D gene is TRBD1 (6 bases). The TCR sequence derives from an adult with an advanced solid tumor such as melanoma, head and neck, liver or kidney cancer. Sequenced material: CD4+ or CD8+ T cells sorted from blood, taken in a trial of the OX40 agonist ivuxolimab. CDR3 sequence reads: CAWSYVTGEQYF. CDR3 coding DNA: TGTGCCTGGAGTTACGTGACAGGCGAGCAGTACTTC.